The text below deals with one T cell receptor beta chain. Seattle cases were enrolled at active infection and followed longitudinally. Germline CDR1 reads SGHNT; CDR2 reads YYREEE (reference sequence). The CDR3 extends over 14 amino acids. V lost 4 bases, J lost 3 bases, and 6 bases stayed unmatched. Source study methods: Amplification from reference gene primers served as the basis for estimated nucleated cell counts. The data were produced by immunoSEQ multiplex PCR, yet TCRdb's version contains in-frame clones alone and is incomplete. That table furnishes V, J and clone size, whereas the DNA furnished D and trimming. This table holds roughly 380,000 clones, roughly 90% found once. This entry is derived from a study of blood T cell repertoires in COVID-19. Study context: The United States, Italy and Spain supplied acute and convalescent COVID-19 samples. T cells, B-cell-depleted T cells, or PBMCs supplied cDNA or gDNA.

The clonotype originates from a woman in her forties with COVID-19, enrolled during active disease. What was sequenced was peripheral blood. The V and J genes are TRBV5-4 and TRBJ1-1, with TRBD1 matching over 7 bases. This CDR3 reads CASSGRQGDTEAFF. As DNA, the CDR3 is TGTGCCAGCAGCGGACGACAGGGAGACACTGAAGCTTTCTTT.